Each of the 12 T cell receptor beta chains below was sequenced from the same sample in a study of spatial heterogeneity in lung cancer. TCRdb processed the 5' RACE reads anew with MiXCR; each CDR3 protein has one entry. Of about 9,900 distinct CDR3 sequences listed, under 6.5% were seen once; the top ten hold roughly 7%. These receptors lack a known antigen. The time point denotes: sample taken at primary tumor resection. Study-wide results and caveats: Higher tumor mutation counts went along with higher counts of expanded intratumoral alpha and beta TCRs.

Sequenced material: lung tumor tissue, taken at surgery. The origin of the receptors is a female donor with early-stage non-small cell lung cancer.

This clonotype has ten or more counts. This sequence joins TRBV6-2 or TRBV6-3 and TRBJ2-7; a weak D match, TRBD1 (6 bases). This CDR3 contains 11 residues. Germline assignment: CDR1 MNHEY and CDR2 SVGEGT. Trimming stripped 8 bases from V and 6 bases from J, with 11 bases between. The CDR3: CASGTRGEQYF. CDR3 in DNA: TGTGCCAGCGGGACCAGGGGCGAGCAGTACTTC.

The CDR3 DNA reads as TGTGCCAGCAGCGCGACTAGCGGGAGGGGTCAGTCCCAGTACTTC. Translation: CASSATSGRGQSQYF. The chain links TRBV9 to TRBJ2-5; 14 nucleotides agree with TRBD2. This CDR3 is 15 amino acids long. Per germline, CDR1 SGDLS and CDR2 YYNGEE. The V segment lost 3 bases and the J segment 9 bases; nucleotides outside the gene matches: 7.

This clonotype was detected a few times. This rearrangement joins TRBV7-9 to TRBJ2-4; no firm D call. The CDR3 sequence is 15 residues long. Trimming took off 7 bases at V and 3 bases at J, with 16 bases between the two ends. Germline-derived CDR1 and CDR2 are SEHNR and FQNEAQ (reference sequence). The CDR3: CASTQRWLGKNIQYF. The CDR3 region has the DNA TGTGCCAGCACCCAAAGGTGGCTTGGCAAAAACATTCAGTACTTC. Combining the CDR3 with reference TRBV7-9 and TRBJ2-4 gives the whole variable domain DTGVSQNPRHKITKRGQNVTFRCDPISEHNRLYWYRQTLGQGPEFLTYFQNEAQLEKSRLLSDRFSAERPKGSFSTLEIQRTEQGDSAMYLCASTQRWLGKNIQYFGAGTRLSVL.

This clonotype was found many times. This chain uses TRBV28 with TRBJ2-5; 11 positions agree with TRBD2. Germline assignment: CDR1 MDHEN and CDR2 SYDVKM. This CDR3 has 15 residues. V shed 7 bases, J shed 5 bases, and the junction held 9 bases outside the gene matches. The chain's CDR3 is CASKTSGTVEETQYF. The CDR3 DNA reads TGTGCCAGCAAGACTAGCGGGACGGTGGAGGAGACCCAGTACTTC.

This clonotype counts as medium-sized. The J gene is TRBJ2-5, the V gene TRBV4-1, with 15 bases aligning to TRBD2. With V trimmed by 3 bases and J by 0 bases, 8 bases remained unmatched. Germline V CDR1 and CDR2: MGHRA, YSYEKL. CDR3 length equals 19 residues. The CDR3 protein is CASSHPGLAGGPDQETQYF. The DNA of the CDR3 is TGCGCCAGCAGCCATCCTGGACTAGCGGGGGGGCCTGACCAAGAGACCCAGTACTTC.

In this sample, this clonotype turned up many times. The rearrangement joins TRBV7-2 to TRBJ2-1; 14 bases align to TRBD2. J was trimmed by 6 bases and V by 7 bases; bases with no gene match: 8. The CDR3 covers 16 residues. Per the germline V gene, CDR1 is SGHTA and CDR2 is FQGNSA. The CDR3 DNA is TGTGCCAGCACCAAGGGACTAGCGGGAGTTCCCAATGAGCAGTTCTTC. Its translation: CASTKGLAGVPNEQFF.

The chain recombines TRBV7-9 with TRBJ2-1, with 7 bases that match TRBD2. With 5 bases clipped from V and 7 bases from J, the junction kept 5 bases outside the gene matches. Germline V lookup: CDR1 SEHNR, CDR2 FQNEAQ (reference sequence). This CDR3 spans 13 amino acids. This CDR3 is CASSTWEGNEQFF. The DNA for the CDR3 is TGTGCCAGCAGCACTTGGGAGGGGAATGAGCAGTTCTTC.

By proportion, this clonotype is medium-sized. The CDR3, as DNA: TGTGCCAGCAGCTCCCTTACGGGGACAGATACGCAGTATTTT. Its protein product is CASSSLTGTDTQYF. The rearrangement joins TRBV7-9 to TRBJ2-3, with D maybe TRBD2 (5 bases). Per the germline V gene, CDR1 is SEHNR and CDR2 is FQNEAQ (reference sequence). This CDR3 is 14 amino acids long. Trimming shortened V by 4 bases and J by 3 bases, and 11 bases separated the two germline ends.

This rearrangement joins TRBV4-3 to TRBJ1-1; D may be TRBD1 (6 bases). The CDR3 is 17 residues long. V was pared by 2 bases and J by 2 bases, with 18 bases between. CDR1 and CDR2 (germline): LGHNA, YSLEER. CDR3 coding DNA: TGCGCCAGCAGCCAACGCCTCGTCAACGGGGGCAACACTGAAGCTTTCTTT. Protein: CASSQRLVNGGNTEAFF.

This clonotype is categorized as medium-sized. The gene calls are TRBV12-3 or TRBV12-4 and TRBJ2-5; 10 nucleotides agree with TRBD1. Trimming took 6 bases from V and 4 from J; bases not matched to a gene: 5. The CDR3 is 14 residues long. The CDR3, as DNA: TGTGCCAGCAGGGACAGGGGGAAAGGAGAGACCCAGTACTTC. Its protein product is CASRDRGKGETQYF.

This clonotype is classed as medium-sized. The chain uses TRBV5-1 and TRBJ2-1, with 8 bases aligning to TRBD2. The CDR3 covers 14 residues. The V and J ends lost 0 bases and 8 bases, in that order; junction bases with no gene match: 4. The germline V gene encodes CDR1 SGHRS and CDR2 YFSETQ. CDR3 region: CASSLDGRAHEQFF. CDR3 coding DNA: TGCGCCAGCAGCTTGGACGGGAGGGCCCATGAGCAGTTCTTC.

V usage is TRBV6-6 and J usage is TRBJ1-6, with a possible D match to TRBD1 (5 bases). The germline V gene encodes CDR1 MNHNY and CDR2 SVGAGI (reference sequence). Trimming removed 2 bases from V and 7 bases from J, with 15 bases in between. The CDR3 covers 16 residues. In DNA, the CDR3 is TGTGCCAGCAGTTACCGGACCGGGACGGAAAATTCACCCCTCCACTTT. Protein sequence: CASSYRTGTENSPLHF.